A single T cell receptor (beta chain) is shown here with its context. Its specificity is not known. The sample originates from a study of cytomegalovirus exposure and HLA in healthy donors. Whole-study results and caveats: Immune exposure information comprised only CMV serostatus. There were some public TCRs occurring in many donors, but most TCR sequences were rare. Common viral pathogens were later found to be apparently linked to several of the most significant clusters.

PCR primers comprised 60 Vbeta and 13 Jbeta primers. Using immunoSEQ multiplex PCR, the repertoire was profiled, and TCRdb retains in-frame clones only, with some absent. The sample has 59,000 or so clones; 65% to 75% are singletons. The CDR3 is 16 residues long. Looked up from germline, CDR1 is SGHTA and CDR2 is FQGNSA. V shed 5 bases, J shed 0 bases, and the junction held 6 bases outside the gene matches. The chain carries TRBV7-2 and TRBJ2-2, with 7 bases identical to TRBD1. The sequence was obtained from a young man in good health and CMV-seropositive. Sequencing input: PBMCs. The CDR3 spells CASSPPTGTNTGELFF. Written as DNA, the CDR3 is TGTGCCAGCAGCCCCCCGACAGGGACGAACACCGGGGAGCTGTTTTTT.